The rows below give T cell receptor beta chains drawn from one sample of a study of OX40 agonist ivuxolimab in advanced cancers. Profiling relied on immunoSEQ multiplex PCR, and the TCRdb table lists in-frame clones only, not all of them. The data hold about 86,000 clones, with 70% to 90% observed a single time. Here the sequenced sample was CD4+ or CD8+ T cells sorted from blood, taken in a trial of the OX40 agonist ivuxolimab. These TCRs come from an adult with an advanced solid tumor such as melanoma, head and neck, liver or kidney cancer. Both conserved end residues are part of each CDR3. The order of the fields is D gene, V gene, clone size, J gene, CDR3 protein, CDR3 DNA. D genes are given only for firm matches. Size is omitted from some rows. Given values are once, few, many or a class for expanded clones.

d_call: NA
v_call: TRBV9
clone_size: NA
j_call: TRBJ2-3
cdr3_aa: CASNPGTHITDTQYF
cdr3_nt: TGTGCCAGCAATCCGGGGACTCATATCACAGATACGCAGTATTTT

d_call: NA
v_call: TRBV15
clone_size: NA
j_call: TRBJ1-4
cdr3_aa: CATSRDPNGLEKLFF
cdr3_nt: TGTGCCACCAGCAGAGATCCAAACGGTCTTGAAAAACTGTTTTTT

d_call: NA
v_call: TRBV13
clone_size: NA
j_call: TRBJ2-7
cdr3_aa: CASSHSEAEQYF
cdr3_nt: TGTGCCAGCAGCCATTCGGAGGCCGAGCAGTACTTC

d_call: NA
v_call: TRBV19
clone_size: NA
j_call: TRBJ2-7
cdr3_aa: CASSSQADSNYEQYF
cdr3_nt: TGTGCCAGTAGCTCCCAGGCAGATAGCAACTACGAGCAGTACTTC

d_call: NA
v_call: TRBV28
clone_size: NA
j_call: TRBJ2-7
cdr3_aa: CASSLSSSGSYEQYF
cdr3_nt: TGTGCCAGCAGTTTAAGTAGCTCGGGTTCCTACGAGCAGTACTTC

d_call: TRBD1
v_call: TRBV7-9
clone_size: NA
j_call: TRBJ2-7
cdr3_aa: CASSPPWTGGYEQYF
cdr3_nt: TGTGCCAGCAGCCCTCCCTGGACAGGGGGCTACGAGCAGTACTTC

d_call: NA
v_call: TRBV27
clone_size: NA
j_call: TRBJ1-2
cdr3_aa: CASKGGNYGYTF
cdr3_nt: TGTGCCAGCAAGGGGGGAAACTATGGCTACACCTTC

d_call: TRBD1
v_call: TRBV18
clone_size: NA
j_call: TRBJ1-3
cdr3_aa: CASSRGQSNPSGNTIYF
cdr3_nt: TGTGCCAGCTCACGGGGACAGTCGAACCCCTCTGGAAACACCATATATTTT

d_call: TRBD1
v_call: TRBV5-1
clone_size: NA
j_call: TRBJ1-5
cdr3_aa: CASSSAGGNQPQHF
cdr3_nt: TGCGCCAGCAGCTCGGCAGGGGGCAACCAGCCCCAGCATTTT

d_call: NA
v_call: TRBV7-8
clone_size: once
j_call: TRBJ1-3
cdr3_aa: CASSLGAGQTNTIYF
cdr3_nt: TGTGCCAGCAGCTTAGGCGCTGGACAGACAAACACCATATATTTT

d_call: NA
v_call: TRBV5-4
clone_size: once
j_call: TRBJ1-4
cdr3_aa: CASSFPGAAEKLFF
cdr3_nt: TGTGCCAGCAGCTTCCCGGGAGCGGCGGAAAAACTGTTTTTT

d_call: NA
v_call: TRBV5-1
clone_size: NA
j_call: TRBJ1-1
cdr3_aa: CASSLLQVTNTEAFF
cdr3_nt: TGCGCCAGCAGCTTGCTACAGGTCACGAACACTGAAGCTTTCTTT

d_call: TRBD1
v_call: TRBV30
clone_size: NA
j_call: TRBJ1-6
cdr3_aa: CAWIPTGGSYNSPLHF
cdr3_nt: TGTGCCTGGATTCCGACAGGGGGGAGCTATAATTCACCCCTCCACTTT

d_call: NA
v_call: TRBV30
clone_size: few
j_call: TRBJ1-3
cdr3_aa: CAWSVIGNTIYF
cdr3_nt: TGTGCCTGGAGTGTCATTGGAAACACCATATATTTT

d_call: NA
v_call: TRBV7-3
clone_size: NA
j_call: TRBJ2-2
cdr3_aa: CASSPKTTGTGELFF
cdr3_nt: TGTGCCAGCAGCCCGAAGACCACGGGGACCGGGGAGCTGTTTTTT

d_call: NA
v_call: TRBV5-1
clone_size: NA
j_call: TRBJ1-2
cdr3_aa: CASSPNTAPNYGYTF
cdr3_nt: TGCGCCAGCAGCCCCAACACCGCCCCTAACTATGGCTACACCTTC

d_call: NA
v_call: TRBV18
clone_size: NA
j_call: TRBJ2-2
cdr3_aa: CASSPRGANTGELFF
cdr3_nt: TGTGCCAGCTCACCACGAGGGGCGAACACCGGGGAGCTGTTTTTT

d_call: NA
v_call: TRBV2
clone_size: NA
j_call: TRBJ2-7
cdr3_aa: CASSSQVNEQYF
cdr3_nt: TGTGCCAGCAGCTCCCAGGTAAACGAGCAGTACTTC

d_call: NA
v_call: TRBV18
clone_size: once
j_call: TRBJ1-3
cdr3_aa: CANSPATLHSGNTIYF
cdr3_nt: TGTGCCAACTCACCCGCGACACTCCACTCTGGAAACACCATATATTTT

d_call: NA
v_call: TRBV5-5
clone_size: NA
j_call: TRBJ1-3
cdr3_aa: CASSIWTSRGDTIYF
cdr3_nt: TGTGCCAGCAGCATCTGGACTTCCCGGGGGGACACCATATATTTT

d_call: NA
v_call: TRBV5-1
clone_size: NA
j_call: TRBJ1-4
cdr3_aa: CASSLEQGTNEKLFF
cdr3_nt: TGCGCCAGCAGCTTGGAACAGGGAACTAATGAAAAACTGTTTTTT

d_call: NA
v_call: TRBV27
clone_size: NA
j_call: TRBJ2-7
cdr3_aa: CASSIIRNSYEQYF
cdr3_nt: TGTGCCAGCAGTATTATCAGGAACTCCTACGAGCAGTACTTC

d_call: TRBD1
v_call: TRBV5-1
clone_size: NA
j_call: TRBJ2-4
cdr3_aa: CASSPGDSKNIQYF
cdr3_nt: TGCGCCAGCAGCCCCGGGGACAGTAAAAACATTCAGTACTTC

d_call: NA
v_call: TRBV29-1
clone_size: NA
j_call: TRBJ1-1
cdr3_aa: CSVEEDTEAFF
cdr3_nt: TGCAGCGTTGAGGAGGACACTGAAGCTTTCTTT

d_call: NA
v_call: TRBV15
clone_size: NA
j_call: TRBJ2-1
cdr3_aa: CATSRDRGGAYNEQFF
cdr3_nt: TGTGCCACCAGCAGAGATAGGGGGGGAGCCTACAATGAGCAGTTCTTC

d_call: TRBD1
v_call: TRBV11-2
clone_size: NA
j_call: TRBJ2-3
cdr3_aa: CASSRRQGATDTQYF
cdr3_nt: TGTGCCAGCAGCCGTAGACAGGGGGCAACAGATACGCAGTATTTT

d_call: NA
v_call: TRBV7-9
clone_size: NA
j_call: TRBJ2-7
cdr3_aa: CASSFGGGEQYF
cdr3_nt: TGTGCCAGCAGCTTTGGAGGGGGCGAGCAGTACTTC

d_call: TRBD2
v_call: TRBV2
clone_size: NA
j_call: TRBJ2-3
cdr3_aa: CASSDPAGVSTDTQYF
cdr3_nt: TGTGCCAGCAGTGACCCAGCGGGAGTTAGCACAGATACGCAGTATTTT

d_call: NA
v_call: TRBV5-1
clone_size: NA
j_call: TRBJ1-4
cdr3_aa: CASSLGGSQQTNEKLFF
cdr3_nt: TGCGCCAGCAGCTTGGGGGGCAGCCAACAAACTAATGAAAAACTGTTTTTT

d_call: TRBD1
v_call: TRBV6-5
clone_size: NA
j_call: TRBJ2-3
cdr3_aa: CASSDRTGGDTQYF
cdr3_nt: TGTGCCAGCAGTGACCGGACAGGGGGAGATACGCAGTATTTT

d_call: TRBD1
v_call: TRBV4-2
clone_size: NA
j_call: TRBJ1-2
cdr3_aa: CASSARTPGQGRHYGYTF
cdr3_nt: TGTGCCAGCAGCGCCCGAACCCCGGGACAGGGGAGGCACTATGGCTACACCTTC

d_call: NA
v_call: TRBV7-2
clone_size: NA
j_call: TRBJ2-7
cdr3_aa: CASSPGSYYEQYF
cdr3_nt: TGTGCCAGCAGCCCCGGGAGCTACTACGAGCAGTACTTC

d_call: NA
v_call: TRBV7-3
clone_size: NA
j_call: TRBJ2-2
cdr3_aa: CASSLRRGGELFF
cdr3_nt: TGTGCCAGCAGCTTAAGAAGGGGCGGGGAGCTGTTTTTT

d_call: NA
v_call: TRBV18
clone_size: NA
j_call: TRBJ2-3
cdr3_aa: CASSRGADSTDTQYF
cdr3_nt: TGTGCCAGCTCTCGAGGGGCAGATAGCACAGATACGCAGTATTTT

d_call: NA
v_call: TRBV7-3
clone_size: NA
j_call: TRBJ2-1
cdr3_aa: CASSPGRVSNEQFF
cdr3_nt: TGTGCCAGCAGCCCAGGACGGGTATCCAATGAGCAGTTCTTC

d_call: NA
v_call: TRBV27
clone_size: NA
j_call: TRBJ1-2
cdr3_aa: CATKKQGWIGYTF
cdr3_nt: TGTGCCACCAAAAAACAGGGATGGATTGGCTACACCTTC

d_call: NA
v_call: TRBV19
clone_size: few
j_call: TRBJ1-1
cdr3_aa: CASSGAGENTEAFF
cdr3_nt: TGTGCCAGTAGTGGTGCAGGGGAAAACACTGAAGCTTTCTTT

d_call: TRBD2
v_call: TRBV6-5
clone_size: NA
j_call: TRBJ2-7
cdr3_aa: CASSSTRDYYEQYF
cdr3_nt: TGTGCCAGCAGTTCGACCCGGGACTACTACGAGCAGTACTTC

d_call: NA
v_call: TRBV11-2
clone_size: NA
j_call: TRBJ2-2
cdr3_aa: CASRVQRGAGTGELFF
cdr3_nt: TGTGCCAGCAGGGTACAAAGGGGGGCGGGCACCGGGGAGCTGTTTTTT

d_call: NA
v_call: TRBV10-3
clone_size: NA
j_call: TRBJ2-1
cdr3_aa: CAISESSSRDEQFF
cdr3_nt: TGTGCCATCAGTGAGTCGTCTAGTAGGGATGAGCAGTTCTTC

d_call: TRBD2
v_call: TRBV28
clone_size: once
j_call: TRBJ2-2
cdr3_aa: CASTKSLAGTGELFF
cdr3_nt: TGTGCCAGCACAAAGAGTCTAGCGGGGACCGGGGAGCTGTTTTTT

d_call: TRBD1
v_call: TRBV5-1
clone_size: NA
j_call: TRBJ1-1
cdr3_aa: CASSYRTGARPDTEAFF
cdr3_nt: TGCGCCAGCAGCTACCGGACAGGGGCTCGTCCCGACACTGAAGCTTTCTTT

d_call: TRBD1
v_call: TRBV5-6
clone_size: once
j_call: TRBJ2-7
cdr3_aa: CASSLDRDRISPF
cdr3_nt: TGTGCCAGCAGCTTGGATCGGGACAGAATTTCCCCCTTC

d_call: TRBD1
v_call: TRBV6-1
clone_size: NA
j_call: TRBJ1-6
cdr3_aa: CASSRQDRDNSPLHF
cdr3_nt: TGTGCCAGCAGTAGACAGGACAGGGATAATTCACCCCTCCACTTT

d_call: NA
v_call: TRBV30
clone_size: NA
j_call: TRBJ1-3
cdr3_aa: CAWMEGLAGGSGNTIYF
cdr3_nt: TGTGCCTGGATGGAAGGGCTGGCGGGGGGCTCTGGAAACACCATATATTTT

d_call: NA
v_call: TRBV2
clone_size: NA
j_call: TRBJ1-1
cdr3_aa: CASRLDRRDTEAFF
cdr3_nt: TGTGCCAGCAGACTCGACAGGAGGGACACTGAAGCTTTCTTT

d_call: NA
v_call: TRBV6-5
clone_size: NA
j_call: TRBJ2-7
cdr3_aa: CASSSNRRLAYEQYF
cdr3_nt: TGTGCCAGCAGCTCGAACAGGCGCCTTGCGTACGAGCAGTACTTC

d_call: NA
v_call: TRBV6-1
clone_size: few
j_call: TRBJ1-3
cdr3_aa: CASHSSGNTIYF
cdr3_nt: TGTGCCAGCCATTCCTCTGGAAACACCATATATTTT

d_call: NA
v_call: TRBV19
clone_size: NA
j_call: TRBJ2-7
cdr3_aa: CASSIRGSEQYF
cdr3_nt: TGTGCCAGTAGTATCCGGGGAAGCGAGCAGTACTTC

d_call: TRBD2
v_call: TRBV2
clone_size: NA
j_call: TRBJ2-3
cdr3_aa: CASSDLAGASTDTQYF
cdr3_nt: TGTGCCAGCAGTGATCTAGCGGGGGCTAGCACAGATACGCAGTATTTT

d_call: NA
v_call: TRBV7-3
clone_size: NA
j_call: TRBJ2-7
cdr3_aa: CASILKGFSYEQYF
cdr3_nt: TGTGCCAGCATCCTTAAAGGGTTCTCCTACGAGCAGTACTTC

d_call: NA
v_call: TRBV28
clone_size: NA
j_call: TRBJ1-4
cdr3_aa: CASSPWVLDQLTNEKLFF
cdr3_nt: TGTGCCAGCAGTCCCTGGGTACTGGATCAACTAACTAATGAAAAACTGTTTTTT